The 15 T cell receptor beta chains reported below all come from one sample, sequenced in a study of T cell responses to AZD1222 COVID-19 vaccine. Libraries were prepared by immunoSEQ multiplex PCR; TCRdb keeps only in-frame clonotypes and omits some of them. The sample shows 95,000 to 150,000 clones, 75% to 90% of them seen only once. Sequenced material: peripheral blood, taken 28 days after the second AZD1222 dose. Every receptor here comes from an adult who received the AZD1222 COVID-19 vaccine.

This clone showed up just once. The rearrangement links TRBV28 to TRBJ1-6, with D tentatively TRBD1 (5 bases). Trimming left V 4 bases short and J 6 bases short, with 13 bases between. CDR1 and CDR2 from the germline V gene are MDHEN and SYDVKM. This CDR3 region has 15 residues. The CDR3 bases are TGTGCCAGCAGTTCCCTGGGGGGACTTAATTCACCCCTCCACTTT. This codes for CASSSLGGLNSPLHF.

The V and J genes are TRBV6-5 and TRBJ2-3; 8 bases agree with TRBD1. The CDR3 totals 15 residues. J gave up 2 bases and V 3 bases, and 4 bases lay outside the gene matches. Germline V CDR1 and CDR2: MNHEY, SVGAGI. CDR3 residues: CASSYGTGNTDTQYF. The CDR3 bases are TGTGCCAGCAGTTATGGGACAGGTAACACAGATACGCAGTATTTT.

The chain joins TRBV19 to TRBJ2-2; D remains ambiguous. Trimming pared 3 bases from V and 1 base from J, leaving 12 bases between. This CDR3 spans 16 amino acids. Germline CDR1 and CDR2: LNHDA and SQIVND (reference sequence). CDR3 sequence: CASSITVSWNTGELFF. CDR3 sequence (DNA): TGTGCCAGTAGTATTACGGTTAGCTGGAACACCGGGGAGCTGTTTTTT.

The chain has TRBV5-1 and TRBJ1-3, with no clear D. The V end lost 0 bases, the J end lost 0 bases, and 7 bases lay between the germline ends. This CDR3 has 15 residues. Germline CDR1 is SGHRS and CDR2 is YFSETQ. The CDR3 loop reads CASSLGGPSGNTIYF. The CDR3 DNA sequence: TGCGCCAGCAGCTTGGGAGGGCCCTCTGGAAACACCATATATTTT.

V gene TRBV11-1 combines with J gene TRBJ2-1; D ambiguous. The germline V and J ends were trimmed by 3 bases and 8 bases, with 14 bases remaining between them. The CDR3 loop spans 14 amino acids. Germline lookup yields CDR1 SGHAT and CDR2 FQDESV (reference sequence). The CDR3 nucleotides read TGTGCCAGCAGCTTCCCACCTAGGGTCCATGAGCAGTTCTTC. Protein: CASSFPPRVHEQFF.

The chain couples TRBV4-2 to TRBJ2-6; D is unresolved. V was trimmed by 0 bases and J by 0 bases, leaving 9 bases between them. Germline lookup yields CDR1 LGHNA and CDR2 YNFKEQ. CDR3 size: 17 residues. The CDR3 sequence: CASSQEGPHSGANVLTF. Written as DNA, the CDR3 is TGTGCCAGCAGCCAAGAAGGGCCTCACTCTGGGGCCAACGTCCTGACTTTC.

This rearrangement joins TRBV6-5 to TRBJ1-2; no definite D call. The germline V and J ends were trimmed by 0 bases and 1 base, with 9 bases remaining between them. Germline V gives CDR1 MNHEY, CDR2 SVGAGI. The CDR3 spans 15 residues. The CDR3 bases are TGTGCCAGCAGTTACTCGGTTACAGATAACTATGGCTACACCTTC. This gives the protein CASSYSVTDNYGYTF.

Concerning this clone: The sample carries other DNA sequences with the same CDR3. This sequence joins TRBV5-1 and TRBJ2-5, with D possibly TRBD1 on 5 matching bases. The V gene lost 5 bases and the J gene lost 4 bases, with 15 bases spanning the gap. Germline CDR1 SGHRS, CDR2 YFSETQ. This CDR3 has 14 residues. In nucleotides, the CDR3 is TGCGCCAGCAGTTGGACACCCTCTTCAGAGACCCAGTACTTC. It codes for CASSWTPSSETQYF. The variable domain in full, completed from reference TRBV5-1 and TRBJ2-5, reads KAGVTQTPRYLIKTRGQQVTLSCSPISGHRSVSWYQQTPGQGLQFLFEYFSETQRNKGNFPGRFSGRQFSNSRSEMNVSTLELGDSALYLCASSWTPSSETQYFGPGTRLLVL.

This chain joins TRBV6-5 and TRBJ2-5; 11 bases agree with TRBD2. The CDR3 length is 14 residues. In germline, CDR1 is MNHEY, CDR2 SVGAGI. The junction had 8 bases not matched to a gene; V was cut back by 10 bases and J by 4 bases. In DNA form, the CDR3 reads TGTGCCACCCTACTAGCGGGGGTTGGAGAGACCCAGTACTTC. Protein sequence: CATLLAGVGETQYF.

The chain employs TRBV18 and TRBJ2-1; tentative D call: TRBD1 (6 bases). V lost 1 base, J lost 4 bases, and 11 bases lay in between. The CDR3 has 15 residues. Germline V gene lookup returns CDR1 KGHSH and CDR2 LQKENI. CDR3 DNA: TGTGCCAGCTCACCACTGTCAGGGGAGTACAATGAGCAGTTCTTC. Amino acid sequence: CASSPLSGEYNEQFF.

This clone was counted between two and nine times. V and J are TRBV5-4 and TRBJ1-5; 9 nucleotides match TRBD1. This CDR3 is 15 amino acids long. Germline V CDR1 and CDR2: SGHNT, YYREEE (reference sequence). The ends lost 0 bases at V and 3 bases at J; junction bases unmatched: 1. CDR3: CASSLGTGDNQPQHF. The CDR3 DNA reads TGTGCCAGCAGCTTGGGGACAGGGGACAATCAGCCCCAGCATTTT.

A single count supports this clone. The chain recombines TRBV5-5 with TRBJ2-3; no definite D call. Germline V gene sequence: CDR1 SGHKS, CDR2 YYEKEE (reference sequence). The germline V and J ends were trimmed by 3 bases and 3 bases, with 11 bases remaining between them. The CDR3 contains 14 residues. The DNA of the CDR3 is TGTGCCAGCAGCTCGCTGTGGGGTACAGATACGCAGTATTTT. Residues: CASSSLWGTDTQYF.

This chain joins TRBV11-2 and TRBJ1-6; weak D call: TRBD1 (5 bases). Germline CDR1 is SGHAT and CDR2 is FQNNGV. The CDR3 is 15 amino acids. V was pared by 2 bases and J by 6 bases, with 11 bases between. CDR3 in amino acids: CASSLQGVTNSPLHF. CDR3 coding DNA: TGTGCCAGCAGCTTACAGGGTGTAACTAATTCACCCCTCCACTTT.

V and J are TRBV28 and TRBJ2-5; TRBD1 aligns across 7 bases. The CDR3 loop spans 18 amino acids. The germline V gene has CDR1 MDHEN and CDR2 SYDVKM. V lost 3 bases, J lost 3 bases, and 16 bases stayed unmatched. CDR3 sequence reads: CASSFMILGQPPKETQYF. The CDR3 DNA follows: TGTGCCAGCAGTTTTATGATACTGGGACAGCCACCGAAAGAGACCCAGTACTTC.

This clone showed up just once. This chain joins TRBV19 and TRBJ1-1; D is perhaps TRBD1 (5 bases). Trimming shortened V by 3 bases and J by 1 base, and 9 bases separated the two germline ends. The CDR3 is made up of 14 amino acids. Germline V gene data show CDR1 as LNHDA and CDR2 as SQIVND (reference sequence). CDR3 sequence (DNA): TGTGCCAGTAGTATCACGGGGGGGAACACTGAAGCTTTCTTT. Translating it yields CASSITGGNTEAFF.